This passage covers 13 T cell receptor beta chains from one sample sequenced in a study of CD8+CD57+ T cells in acquired aplastic anemia. Template material for TCR beta VDJ and CDR3 profiling consisted of genomic DNA. MiXCR, run by TCRdb on the reads, gives a single entry per CDR3 protein. This sample yields hundreds of thousands of distinct CDR3 sequences, of which about a third are seen a single time; roughly 0.89% belongs to the top ten. Whoever was chosen for sequencing had shown CD8+CD57+ cell expansion by flow cytometry. Material: sorted CD4+, CD8+, or CD8+CD57+ T cells (not recorded which) from PBMCs. The receptors here all came from a human donor with aplastic anemia.

This clonotype was recorded at least ten times. This chain joins TRBV7-9 and TRBJ1-4, with D perhaps TRBD1 (5 bases). The CDR3 totals 13 residues. Trimming shortened V by 5 bases and J by 8 bases, and 12 bases separated the two germline ends. Germline CDR1 reads SEHNR; CDR2 reads FQNEAQ (reference sequence). CDR3 sequence reads: CASSRGGNEKLFF. DNA for the CDR3: TGTGCCAGCAGCCGGGGCGGGAACGAAAAACTGTTTTTT.

In this sample, this clonotype turned up many times. J is TRBJ1-2 and V is TRBV19; tentative D call: TRBD1 (5 bases). The V gene's germline CDR1 is LNHDA and CDR2 SQIVND (reference sequence). V was shortened by 2 bases and J by 5 bases, with 9 bases between the two germline ends. The CDR3 contains 13 residues. The CDR3 protein is CASSITAGYGYTF. Written as DNA, the CDR3 is TGTGCCAGTAGTATAACGGCAGGGTATGGCTACACCTTC.

Many counts were recorded for this clonotype. The chain carries TRBV19 and TRBJ1-1; D gene ambiguous. V was clipped by 7 bases and J by 1 base, with 10 bases between them. CDR3 length equals 13 residues. In germline, CDR1 is LNHDA, CDR2 SQIVND (reference sequence). The CDR3 here is CASMDRGNTEAFF. As DNA, the CDR3 is TGTGCCAGTATGGATCGGGGGAACACTGAAGCTTTCTTT.

This chain links TRBV5-1 with TRBJ2-7, with a possible D match to TRBD2 (6 bases). V lost 3 bases and J lost 2, with 12 bases in between. The CDR3 consists of 14 residues. Germline loops: CDR1 SGHRS, CDR2 YFSETQ. The CDR3: CASSSGSYPYEQYF. The DNA for the CDR3 is TGCGCCAGCAGCTCCGGGAGTTACCCCTACGAGCAGTACTTC.

This clonotype was counted many times. The rearrangement uses TRBV7-3 and TRBJ2-7; TRBD2 matches 9 bases. The CDR3 loop spans 15 amino acids. From germline, CDR1 is SGHTA and CDR2 FQGTGA. V was clipped by 5 bases and J by 0 bases; unmatched bases: 5. The CDR3 is CASSPTSGGSYEQYF. The CDR3 region has the DNA TGTGCCAGCAGCCCGACTAGCGGAGGCTCCTACGAGCAGTACTTC.

This clonotype was observed a few times. This rearrangement joins TRBV14 to TRBJ1-1; 7 positions agree with TRBD1. Germline lookup yields CDR1 SGHDN and CDR2 FVKESK. J gave up 4 bases and V 1 base, and 3 bases lay outside the gene matches. CDR3 length: 14 amino acids. The CDR3 coding sequence is TGTGCCAGCAGCCAAGTTAGGGGGCGCACTGAAGCTTTCTTT. Translated: CASSQVRGRTEAFF.

The J gene is TRBJ2-7, the V gene TRBV19; either TRBD1 or TRBD2 may fit D (6 bases each). V shed 9 bases and J shed 1 base, with 19 bases lying between them. The germline V gene encodes CDR1 LNHDA and CDR2 SQIVND (reference sequence). The CDR3 totals 15 residues. For the CDR3, the DNA is TGTGCCAGCGGAGTCGGAGTAGGGGGGTCCTACGAGCAGTACTTC. Protein: CASGVGVGGSYEQYF.

This chain joins TRBV10-3 and TRBJ2-1, with a possible D match to TRBD2 (5 bases). The CDR3 extends over 16 amino acids. The V end was cut by 10 bases, the J end by 0 bases, with 19 bases between. Germline loops: CDR1 ENHRY, CDR2 SYGVKD. CDR3 nucleotide sequence: TGTGCCAGCAGCTTTACCGCTAGCTCCTCCTACAATGAGCAGTTCTTC. It translates to CASSFTASSSYNEQFF.

The rearrangement joins TRBV5-5 to TRBJ1-3; a weak D match, TRBD1 (5 bases). Trimming removed 5 bases at V and 3 bases at J, with 12 bases between. This CDR3 comprises 14 residues. Germline V gives CDR1 SGHKS, CDR2 YYEKEE (reference sequence). CDR3 sequence: CASSKAGYGNTIYF. The DNA for the CDR3 is TGTGCCAGCAGTAAAGCAGGGTATGGAAACACCATATATTTT.

This clonotype was counted a few times. The chain joins TRBV19 to TRBJ2-5; weak D call: TRBD2 (7 bases). The CDR3 contains 17 residues. Trimming left V 3 bases short and J 5 bases short, with 22 bases between. Germline CDR1 LNHDA, CDR2 SQIVND (reference sequence). The CDR3 region is CASSIFRGSAGVETQYF. In DNA, the CDR3 is TGTGCCAGTAGTATCTTTAGGGGGAGTGCGGGGGTGGAGACCCAGTACTTC.

The chain employs TRBV7-9 and TRBJ2-7; D is ambiguous. The CDR3 contains 13 residues. Per germline, CDR1 SEHNR and CDR2 FQNEAQ (reference sequence). Trimming took off 5 bases at V and 2 bases at J, with 10 bases between the two ends. CDR3 protein: CASSPRTAYEQYF. In nucleotides, the CDR3 is TGTGCCAGCAGCCCAAGGACGGCCTACGAGCAGTACTTC. Filled out from reference TRBV7-9 and TRBJ2-7, the complete variable domain reads DTGVSQNPRHKITKRGQNVTFRCDPISEHNRLYWYRQTLGQGPEFLTYFQNEAQLEKSRLLSDRFSAERPKGSFSTLEIQRTEQGDSAMYLCASSPRTAYEQYFGPGTRLTVT.

The chain combines TRBV4-2 with TRBJ1-2; D remains ambiguous. The V end was cut by 6 bases, the J end by 6 bases, with 8 bases between. The CDR3 runs 11 residues. CDR1 is LGHNA, CDR2 YNFKEQ, per germline. In DNA, the CDR3 is TGTGCCAGCAGAAACCAGGATGGCTACACCTTC. Translation: CASRNQDGYTF.

In the case of this clonotype: One base away lies a much larger clone, so this may be a sequencing read error. The V and J genes are TRBV19 and TRBJ2-7, with 8 positions matching TRBD1. The CDR3 runs 15 residues. Germline lookup yields CDR1 LNHDA and CDR2 SQIVND (reference sequence). CDR3 bases: TGTGCCAGTAGTATAGAGGCAGGGGGCGTCTACGAGCGGTACTTC. Translation gives CASSIEAGGVYERYF.